This T cell receptor beta chain was observed in a study of T-cell reconstitution after alpha-beta-depleted transplantation in children. Preparing the TCRbeta library involved the use of unique molecular identifiers. TCRdb re-called the PCR reads through MiXCR, storing one row per CDR3 protein. The top ten clones hold about 5% of a sample with approximately 400,000 distinct CDR3 sequences, 11% of them seen once. V gave up 7 bases and J gave up 2 bases, with 9 bases separating them. CDR1 is LNHDA and CDR2 is SQIVND in the germline V gene (reference sequence). CDR3 size: 12 residues. This rearrangement joins TRBV19 to TRBJ2-7; D remains unclear. This clonotype originated in a human donor who donated a stem cell graft to a child with acute myeloid leukemia. Material: PBMCs from the stem cell graft donor, obtained from the stem cell graft. CDR3 in amino acids: CASMGITYEQYF. The CDR3 coding sequence is TGTGCCAGTATGGGGATCACCTACGAGCAGTACTTC.